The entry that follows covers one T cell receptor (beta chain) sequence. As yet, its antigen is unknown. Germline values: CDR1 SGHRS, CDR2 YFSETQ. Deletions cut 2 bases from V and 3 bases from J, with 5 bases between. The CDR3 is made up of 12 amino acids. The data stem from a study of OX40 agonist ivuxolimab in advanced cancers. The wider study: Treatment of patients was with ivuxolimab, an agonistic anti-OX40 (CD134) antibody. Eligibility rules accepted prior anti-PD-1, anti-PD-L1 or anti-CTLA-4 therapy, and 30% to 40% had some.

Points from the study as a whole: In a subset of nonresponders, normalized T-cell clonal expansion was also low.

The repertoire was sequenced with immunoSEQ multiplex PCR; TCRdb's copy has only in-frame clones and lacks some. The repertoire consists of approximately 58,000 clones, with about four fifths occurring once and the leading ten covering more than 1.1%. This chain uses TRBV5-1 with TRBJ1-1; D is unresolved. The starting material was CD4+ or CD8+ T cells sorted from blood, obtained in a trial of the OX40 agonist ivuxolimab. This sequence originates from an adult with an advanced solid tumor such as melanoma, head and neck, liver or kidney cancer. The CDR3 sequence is CASSFGDTEAFF. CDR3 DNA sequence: TGCGCCAGCAGCTTTGGGGACACTGAAGCTTTCTTT.